This entry lists 23 T cell receptor beta chains sequenced from one sample in a study of naive CD8 T cells in extremely preterm neonates. Points from the study as a whole: Preterm CDR3s were shorter than older groups', with fewer N additions and less trimming.

Measured with immunoSEQ multiplex PCR; TCRdb has only the in-frame clones, and not every one. This sample has over 850 clones, with roughly 98% found just once. Extremely preterm deliveries at about 23-28 weeks of gestation provided the preterm samples. The antigens of these receptors remain unknown. The sequencing sample was made of naive CD8+ T cells from cord blood. These receptors all come from a girl who was born preterm.

This chain connects TRBV19 to TRBJ1-4, with 8 positions matching TRBD1. Trimming took 5 bases from V and 6 from J; bases not matched to a gene: 8. This CDR3 has 15 amino acids. CDR1 and CDR2 from the germline V gene are LNHDA and SQIVND (reference sequence). The CDR3 DNA sequence: TGTGCCAGTAGTCTCGGGGCAGGGGGCGATGAAAAACTGTTTTTT. The encoded protein is CASSLGAGGDEKLFF.

The chain carries TRBV4-1 and TRBJ1-2; D is uncertain. Deletions cut 1 base from V and 8 bases from J, with 20 bases between. Germline CDR1 and CDR2: MGHRA and YSYEKL. The CDR3 totals 16 residues. CDR3 region: CASSQGTYTSYGGYTF. DNA of the CDR3: TGCGCCAGCAGCCAAGGAACCTACACGAGCTATGGGGGCTACACCTTC.

This clone is a singleton in its sample. The J gene is TRBJ2-3, the V gene TRBV6-5; 12 nucleotides match TRBD2. J lost 4 bases, V lost 5 bases, and 4 bases had no gene match. CDR3 length equals 15 residues. Germline V lookup: CDR1 MNHEY, CDR2 SVGAGI. Here the CDR3 reads CASSRLAGAADTQYF. Here the CDR3 DNA reads TGTGCCAGCAGTCGACTAGCGGGAGCAGCAGATACGCAGTATTTT.

This chain joins TRBV15 and TRBJ1-5; unclear D gene. Trimming stripped 0 bases from V and 1 base from J, with 4 bases between. The germline V gene has CDR1 LNHNV and CDR2 YYDKDF (reference sequence). The CDR3 totals 14 residues. CDR3 loop: CATSRDRSNQPQHF. The CDR3 bases are TGTGCCACCAGCAGAGACAGGAGCAATCAGCCCCAGCATTTT.

The chain carries TRBV29-1 and TRBJ2-7; weak D call: TRBD1 (5 bases). CDR3 size: 13 residues. V shed 8 bases and J shed 2 bases, with 16 bases lying between them. Per the germline V gene, CDR1 is SQVTM and CDR2 is ANQGSEA. CDR3 coding DNA: TGCAGCTGTACCAGGGCGGACACCTACGAGCAGTACTTC. It yields the protein CSCTRADTYEQYF.

This clone was observed once. The chain employs TRBV4-1 and TRBJ1-4; D uncertain. Trimming left V 0 bases short and J 7 bases short, with 0 bases between. The germline CDR1 and CDR2 sequences are MGHRA and YSYEKL. This CDR3 is built from 11 residues. CDR3 nucleotide sequence: TGCGCCAGCAGCCAAGATGAAAAACTGTTTTTT. This codes for CASSQDEKLFF.

This chain uses TRBV6-1 with TRBJ2-7; 10 bases line up with TRBD2. Germline trimming cut 4 bases from V and 6 bases from J; bases unmatched to any gene: 9. The CDR3 extends over 15 amino acids. Germline CDR1 MNHNS, CDR2 SASEGT. The CDR3 nucleotides read TGTGCCAGCAGTGTCAGCGGGGGGGCCTCTCGCGAGCAGTACTTC. This codes for CASSVSGGASREQYF.

The CDR3 loop is CASSLGHSYEQYF. In DNA form, the CDR3 reads TGTGCCAGCAGCTTAGGACACTCCTACGAGCAGTACTTC. The rearrangement joins TRBV11-2 to TRBJ2-7, with unresolved D. Germline V CDR1 and CDR2: SGHAT, FQNNGV. V dropped 1 base and J dropped 0 bases, with 4 bases sitting between them. The CDR3 runs 13 residues.

The chain combines TRBV7-2 with TRBJ1-2; D is unclear. The CDR3 is 14 residues long. With 0 bases removed from V and 0 bases from J, the gap between germline ends came to 5 bases. Per the germline V gene, CDR1 is SGHTA and CDR2 is FQGNSA. The CDR3 here is CASSLAGTNYGYTF. The CDR3 DNA reads TGTGCCAGCAGCTTAGCAGGGACTAACTATGGCTACACCTTC.

The V gene is TRBV27, the J gene TRBJ2-7; D remains ambiguous. Trimming removed 2 bases from V and 7 bases from J, with 9 bases in between. CDR3 size: 12 residues. Germline V lookup: CDR1 MNHEY, CDR2 SMNVEV (reference sequence). In DNA, the CDR3 is TGTGCCAGCAGTTTAAATCTTTTGGAGCAGTACTTC. It codes for CASSLNLLEQYF.

This sequence joins TRBV5-4 and TRBJ2-3; 8 positions agree with TRBD2. J lost 1 base, V lost 3 bases, and 4 bases had no gene match. CDR1 is SGHNT, CDR2 YYREEE, per germline (reference sequence). The CDR3 spans 15 residues. CDR3 DNA: TGTGCCAGCAGCTGGACAGCGGGGGGCACAGATACGCAGTATTTT. Encoded protein: CASSWTAGGTDTQYF.

The gene calls are TRBV4-1 and TRBJ2-3; 11 nucleotides agree with TRBD2. J lost 4 bases, V lost 1 base, and 7 bases had no gene match. This CDR3 contains 17 residues. CDR1 is MGHRA and CDR2 is YSYEKL in the germline V gene. CDR3: CASSQVRTSGWADTQYF. CDR3 DNA: TGCGCCAGCAGCCAAGTCCGGACTAGCGGGTGGGCAGATACGCAGTATTTT.

This chain joins TRBV10-1 and TRBJ2-1; 14 bases align to TRBD2. The V and J ends lost 5 bases and 1 base, in that order; junction bases with no gene match: 4. The germline CDR1 and CDR2 sequences are WNHNN and SYGVQD (reference sequence). The CDR3 has 17 amino acids. CDR3 coding DNA: TGCGCCAGCAGTACCGGGACTAGCGGGGGTTCCTACAATGAGCAGTTCTTC. Its translation: CASSTGTSGGSYNEQFF.

The chain is built from TRBV9 and TRBJ2-1, with D perhaps matching TRBD1 or TRBD2 (5 bases each). The V end lost 0 bases, the J end lost 8 bases, and 9 bases lay between the germline ends. The CDR3 spans 13 residues. The germline V gene encodes CDR1 SGDLS and CDR2 YYNGEE. This CDR3 is CASSVGGKDEQFF. The CDR3 DNA reads TGTGCCAGCAGCGTAGGGGGGAAAGATGAGCAGTTCTTC.

This chain links TRBV27 with TRBJ2-1; no clear D gene. Germline CDR1 and CDR2: MNHEY and SMNVEV (reference sequence). The V end lost 5 bases, the J end lost 3 bases, and 2 bases lay between the germline ends. This CDR3 contains 11 residues. CDR3 sequence reads: CASSHYNEQFF. CDR3 DNA: TGTGCCAGCAGTCACTACAATGAGCAGTTCTTC.

The chain carries TRBV12-5 and TRBJ1-1; tentative D call: TRBD1 (5 bases). Trimming cost V 4 bases and J 7 bases, with 7 bases left between them. Germline V lookup: CDR1 LGHNT, CDR2 FRNRAP. This CDR3 comprises 11 residues. The DNA for the CDR3 is TGTGCTAGTGGTTGGGACGTTGAAGCTTTCTTT. This sequence encodes CASGWDVEAFF. Using reference TRBV12-5 and TRBJ1-1 for the parts outside the CDR3, the full variable domain is DARVTQTPRHKVTEMGQEVTMRCQPILGHNTVFWYRQTMMQGLELLAYFRNRAPLDDSGMPKDRFSAEMPDATLATLKIQPSEPRDSAVYFCASGWDVEAFFGQGTRLTVV.

The chain's CDR3 is CATYGYTF. The CDR3 bases are TGTGCCACCTATGGCTACACCTTC. This rearrangement joins TRBV2 to TRBJ1-2; D ambiguous. CDR1 and CDR2 from the germline V gene are SNHLY and FYNNEI. Trimming cost V 10 bases and J 4 bases, with 1 base left between them. This CDR3 contains 8 residues.

The rearrangement uses TRBV18 and TRBJ2-5, with D possibly being TRBD1 or TRBD2 (5 bases each). The germline V and J ends were trimmed by 0 bases and 0 bases, with 5 bases remaining between them. Looked up from germline, CDR1 is KGHSH and CDR2 is LQKENI. This CDR3 is 14 amino acids long. The CDR3 DNA reads as TGTGCCAGCTCACCACCGGGACACCAAGAGACCCAGTACTTC. Translation gives CASSPPGHQETQYF.

The J gene is TRBJ2-3, the V gene TRBV28; no definite D call. CDR1 and CDR2 (germline): MDHEN, SYDVKM. The V end was cut by 5 bases, the J end by 0 bases, with 6 bases between. The CDR3 totals 13 residues. The CDR3 is CASSSASTDTQYF. The CDR3, as DNA: TGTGCCAGCAGTAGCGCTAGCACAGATACGCAGTATTTT.

The chain couples TRBV4-2 to TRBJ2-3; 7 bases align to TRBD2. The CDR3 covers 15 residues. The V gene's germline CDR1 is LGHNA and CDR2 YNFKEQ. The ends lost 0 bases at V and 5 bases at J; junction bases unmatched: 5. CDR3 sequence: CASSQEAGAVDTQYF. In DNA form, the CDR3 reads TGTGCCAGCAGCCAAGAGGCGGGAGCGGTAGATACGCAGTATTTT.

The chain recombines TRBV6-5 with TRBJ2-3; 10 bases fit TRBD2. Germline CDR1 and CDR2: MNHEY and SVGAGI. V was pared by 0 bases and J by 3 bases, with 0 bases of the junction left unmatched. The CDR3 loop spans 15 amino acids. The CDR3 reads CASSYSTSGTDTQYF. In nucleotides, the CDR3 is TGTGCCAGCAGTTACTCGACTAGCGGGACAGATACGCAGTATTTT.

V gene TRBV6-9 combines with J gene TRBJ2-5; weak D call: TRBD1 (7 bases). V lost 3 bases and J 5 bases, leaving 13 bases between the germline ends. CDR3 length: 14 residues. CDR1 MNHGY and CDR2 SVAAGI come from the germline V gene. The DNA for the CDR3 is TGTGCCAGCAGTTACCGCAGGGGGAGGGAGACCCAGTACTTC. This codes for CASSYRRGRETQYF.

This clone appeared once. The chain uses TRBV7-9 and TRBJ1-5; the D is unclear. CDR1 and CDR2 (germline): SEHNR, FQNEAQ (reference sequence). The CDR3 consists of 12 residues. Trimming shortened V by 1 base and J by 4 bases, and 2 bases separated the two germline ends. The CDR3 sequence is CASSLGNQPQHF. In nucleotides, the CDR3 is TGTGCCAGCAGCTTAGGGAATCAGCCCCAGCATTTT.